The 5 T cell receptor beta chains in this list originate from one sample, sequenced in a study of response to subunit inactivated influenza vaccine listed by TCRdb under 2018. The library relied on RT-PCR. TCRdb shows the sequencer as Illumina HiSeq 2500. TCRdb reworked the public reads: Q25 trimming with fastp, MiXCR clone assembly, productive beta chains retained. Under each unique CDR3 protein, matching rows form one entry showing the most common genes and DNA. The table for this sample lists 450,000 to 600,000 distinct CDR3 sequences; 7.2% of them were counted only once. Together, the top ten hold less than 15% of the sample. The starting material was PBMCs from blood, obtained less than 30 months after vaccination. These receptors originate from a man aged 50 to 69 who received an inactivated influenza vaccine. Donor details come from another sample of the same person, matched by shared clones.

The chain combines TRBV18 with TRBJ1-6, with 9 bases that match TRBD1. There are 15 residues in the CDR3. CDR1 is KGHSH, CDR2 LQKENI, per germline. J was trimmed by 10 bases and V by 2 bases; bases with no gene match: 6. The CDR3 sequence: CASSPSGQGLSPLHF. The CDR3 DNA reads TGTGCCAGCTCACCATCGGGACAGGGATTGTCACCCCTCCACTTT. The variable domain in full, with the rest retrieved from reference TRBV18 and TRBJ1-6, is NAGVMQNPRHLVRRRGQEARLRCSPMKGHSHVYWYRQLPEEGLKFMVYLQKENIIDESGMPKERFSAEFPKEGPSILRIQQVVRGDSAAYFCASSPSGQGLSPLHFGNGTRLTVT.

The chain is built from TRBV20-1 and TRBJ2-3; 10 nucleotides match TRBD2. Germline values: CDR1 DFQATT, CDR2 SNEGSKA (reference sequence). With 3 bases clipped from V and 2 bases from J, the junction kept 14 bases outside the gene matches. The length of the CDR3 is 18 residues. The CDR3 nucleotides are TGCAGTGCTAGGAGGCTAGCGGGGGACAAAGTCTACACAGATACGCAGTATTTT. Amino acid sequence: CSARRLAGDKVYTDTQYF.

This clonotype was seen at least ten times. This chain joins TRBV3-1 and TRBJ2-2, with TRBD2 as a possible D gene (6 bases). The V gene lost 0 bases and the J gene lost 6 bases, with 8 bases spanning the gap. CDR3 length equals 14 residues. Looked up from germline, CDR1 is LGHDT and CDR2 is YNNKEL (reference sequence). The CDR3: CASSQEGGPGELFF. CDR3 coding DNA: TGTGCCAGCAGCCAAGAAGGAGGGCCCGGGGAGCTGTTTTTT.

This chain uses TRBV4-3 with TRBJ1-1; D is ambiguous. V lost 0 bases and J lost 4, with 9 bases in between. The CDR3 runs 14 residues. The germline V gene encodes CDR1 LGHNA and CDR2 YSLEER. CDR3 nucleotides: TGCGCCAGCAGCCAAGATTGGGGAGGCACTGAAGCTTTCTTT. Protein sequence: CASSQDWGGTEAFF.

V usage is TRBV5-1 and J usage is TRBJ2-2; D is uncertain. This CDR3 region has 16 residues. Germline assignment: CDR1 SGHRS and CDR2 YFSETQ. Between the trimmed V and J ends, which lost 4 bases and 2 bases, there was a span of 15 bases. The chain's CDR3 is CASSVRADRNTGELFF. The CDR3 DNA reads TGCGCCAGCAGCGTCCGGGCCGATAGAAACACCGGGGAGCTGTTTTTT.